The rows below give T cell receptor beta chains drawn from one sample of a study of cytomegalovirus exposure and HLA in healthy donors. Assay: immunoSEQ multiplex PCR; the TCRdb copy retains only in-frame clones and omits some. The table lists 120,000 to 150,000 clones, more than 75% of them singletons. What was sequenced was PBMCs. Receptors were obtained from a man aged 35 to 55 in good health and CMV-seronegative. Both conserved end residues are trimmed from each CDR3.

J	V	CDR3
TRBJ2-5	TRBV11-2	ASRTPGGETQY
TRBJ2-5	TRBV6-5	ASSYSGGRETQY
TRBJ2-7	TRBV6-5	ASTTGQGYEQY
TRBJ2-1	TRBV28	ASSFGTSTYNEQF
TRBJ2-5	TRBV19	ASSRQYQETQY
TRBJ2-7	TRBV23-1	ASSPGQNTYEQY
TRBJ2-3	TRBV7-9	ASPRRRRWSTDTQY
TRBJ2-3	TRBV18	ASSQGSTDTQY
TRBJ1-6	TRBV2	ASSRESGSPLH
TRBJ2-7	TRBV19	ASSMALTSDEQY
TRBJ2-3	TRBV11-3	ASSSGLAGPLTDTQY
TRBJ2-7	TRBV2	ASSGERGSPYEQY
TRBJ2-2	TRBV5-4	ASSPGKEGTGELF
TRBJ2-2	TRBV9	ASSGPPGGTGELF
TRBJ2-7	TRBV27	ASSSIAGQRTYEQY
TRBJ2-3	TRBV11-3	ASSPKQGDTQY
TRBJ2-5	TRBV18	ASSPQGAGETQY
TRBJ2-5	TRBV27	ASSLLAGEETQY
TRBJ2-7	TRBV21-1	ASSSRVGDSSYEQY
TRBJ2-7	TRBV11-2	ASSPLLVSHEQY
TRBJ2-7	TRBV19	ASSTGGSREQY
TRBJ2-7	TRBV6-4	ASSDSGLQSGRGLYEQY
TRBJ2-3	TRBV7-3	ASSLQSASGEDTQY
TRBJ1-2	TRBV29-1	SVLRFDYGYT
TRBJ2-5	TRBV28	ASSFWGGESETQY
TRBJ2-7	TRBV28	ASSIPPWYSSYEQY
TRBJ2-7	TRBV2	ASVRDRDYEQY
TRBJ2-3	TRBV27	ASSLSRATATDTQY
TRBJ1-1	TRBV30	AWSLTGGWTEAF
TRBJ2-7	TRBV6-1	ASSEEASPFFYEQY
TRBJ2-1	TRBV18	ASSPAGGMPDNEQF
TRBJ2-7	TRBV4-3	ASSSGTGDYYEQY
NA	TRBV13	ASSLGTSGSFYEQY
TRBJ1-1	TRBV15	ATSRGRGFTEAF
TRBJ2-7	TRBV7-8	ASSSPPGGSYEQY
TRBJ1-2	TRBV7-9	ASSSMDSNYGYT
TRBJ2-6	TRBV28	ASKSGPIGANVLT
TRBJ2-7	TRBV7-3	ASSEDRGYEQY
TRBJ1-4	TRBV7-9	SSSLLHPTGLEKLF
TRBJ1-2	TRBV7-9	ASSGIRDRDTNT
TRBJ1-4	TRBV5-4	ASTPQGGNEKLF
TRBJ2-4	TRBV5-1	ASSEDGGNSQY
TRBJ2-7	TRBV19	ASSMFGQGTYEQY
TRBJ2-7	TRBV2	ASSLYEQY
TRBJ2-5	TRBV7-9	SSSPLGTHQTAETQY
TRBJ2-5	TRBV27	ASSTGTSGETQY
TRBJ2-1	TRBV10-1	ASSEGGSYNEQF
TRBJ2-7	TRBV9	ASSVGAGIYEQY
TRBJ2-2	TRBV28	ASRQNTGELF
TRBJ1-5	TRBV6-1	ASSEALQYSNQPQH
TRBJ2-2	TRBV4-3	ASSHPTGRGTGELF
TRBJ1-5	TRBV18	ASSPPGQNNQPQH
TRBJ2-7	TRBV4-2	ASSPMAGGGSYEQY
TRBJ2-3	TRBV5-1	ASSLTSRSTDTQY
TRBJ2-7	TRBV4-1	ASSPRTGRFYEQY
TRBJ1-6	TRBV5-1	ASSLEPGRNSPLH
TRBJ2-3	TRBV10-3	AIRASGSTDTQY
TRBJ2-5	TRBV6-1	ASSASSGGGETQY
TRBJ2-7	TRBV2	ASSETFVDRNTYEQY
TRBJ2-1	TRBV10-2	ASSEAYGEQF